The sequence of this TCR beta chain was determined in a study of early T cells in non-severe SARS-CoV-2 infection. The V gene end was trimmed by 5 bases and the J gene end by 5 bases; junction bases not matched to a gene: 14. This CDR3 contains 17 residues. Germline CDR1 and CDR2: SGHVS and FNYEAQ. In the library, individual cDNA molecules carried attached unique molecular identifiers. TCRdb used MiXCR to reprocess the 5' RACE reads, holding one entry per CDR3 protein. Counted here are more than 25,000 distinct CDR3 sequences, less than 6.5% occurring once; the ten biggest clones make up 3.5% to 5%. The sample was whole blood. The chain recombines TRBV7-6 with TRBJ2-2; the match to TRBD2 covers 7 bases. The origin of this receptor is an adult who was a healthcare worker with PCR-confirmed SARS-CoV-2 infection or an uninfected control (not recorded which). CDR3 sequence (DNA): TGTGCCAGCAGCCCCCCGGGGAGGGCCCCACAAACCGGGGAGCTGTTTTTT. Translation gives CASSPPGRAPQTGELFF.